This paragraph reports one T cell receptor (beta chain). Antigen unknown. Blood samples were obtained at baseline, cycle 4 day 1, and cycle 7 day 1. Clones were sequenced by immunoSEQ multiplex PCR, and TCRdb holds only the in-frame ones, with some missing. The sample yields 150,000 to 190,000 clones, 85% to 95% seen once. The entry originates in a study of OX40 agonist ivuxolimab in advanced cancers. Study-level points and caveats: The study found among the lowest clonal expansion in partial responders at 0.1-3.0 mg/kg. Clonal expansion by week 6 occurred in CD4+ and CD8+ blood T cells (at 0.1 to 3.0 mg/kg).

Germline V gene data show CDR1 as SGDLS and CDR2 as YYNGEE. This CDR3 is 16 amino acids long. V lost 3 bases and J lost 4; bases outside the gene matches: 8. The chain couples TRBV9 to TRBJ2-5; 11 positions match TRBD1. The sequence was collected from an adult with an advanced solid tumor such as melanoma, head and neck, liver or kidney cancer. The sample was CD4+ or CD8+ T cells sorted from blood, taken in a trial of the OX40 agonist ivuxolimab. This chain's CDR3 is CASSATGTGGRETQYF. CDR3 nucleotides: TGTGCCAGCAGCGCCACCGGGACAGGGGGACGAGAGACCCAGTACTTC.